The clone carrying this T cell receptor beta chain was counted ten times or more. Its antigen is unknown. This sample is drawn from a study of neurological immune-mediated disorders. Study-level findings and limits: The multiple sclerosis repertoire cluster had no clinical or MRI correlate.

The germline CDR1 and CDR2 sequences are SGHRS and YFSETQ. This CDR3 contains 15 residues. V was clipped by 0 bases and J by 4 bases, with 13 bases between them. Template-switch 5'RACE cDNA synthesis added a 10-nucleotide unique molecular identifier. MiXCR was run by TCRdb on the 5' RACE reads, yielding one entry per CDR3 protein. The sample yields some 57,000 distinct CDR3 sequences, 3% to 4% seen once. For the unsorted libraries, 2 million PBMCs stored at -80 C served as input. Sequencing used PBMCs. J is TRBJ1-1 and V is TRBV5-1, with TRBD1 as a possible D gene (6 bases). The sequence was collected from a woman aged 60-75 years with multiple sclerosis. Here the CDR3 DNA reads TGCGCCAGCAGCTTGGATACAGGGTGGGGCACTGAAGCTTTCTTT. This encodes CASSLDTGWGTEAFF.